This T cell receptor (beta chain) was recovered during a study of cytomegalovirus exposure and HLA in healthy donors. Overall study results and limits: Most likely, a cluster of highly shared sequence variants arose as a sequencing artifact. The study had only CMV serostatus as immune exposure information.

This clone was detected once. What it binds is unknown. With 60 Vbeta and 13 Jbeta primers, the PCR was carried out. Produced via immunoSEQ multiplex PCR; TCRdb's table is partial and in-frame only. The data hold about 180,000 clones, with around four fifths observed a single time. This TCR derives from a man younger than 30 in good health and CMV-seronegative. Sequenced material: PBMCs.

The CDR3 region is CATSRDLPDTQYF. The CDR3 bases are TGTGCCACCAGCAGAGATCTTCCAGATACGCAGTATTTT. The chain links TRBV15 to TRBJ2-3; D uncertain. Deletions cut 0 bases from V and 4 bases from J, with 5 bases between. The CDR3 contains 13 residues. Per germline, CDR1 LNHNV and CDR2 YYDKDF (reference sequence).